This entry is about one T cell receptor beta chain. Its specificity is unknown. Only in-frame clones appear in the TCRdb table, and some are missing; sequencing was by immunoSEQ multiplex PCR. The sample has 60,000 or so clones, around nine tenths seen once; the top ten hold about 2.9%. Trimming took 4 bases from V and 0 from J, leaving 13 bases between them. Germline lookup yields CDR1 SGHRS and CDR2 YFSETQ. This CDR3 is 16 amino acids long. The sample originates from a study of graft-versus-host responses after intestinal transplantation. Overall study results and limits: Early post-transplant HvG declines showed an association with peak circulating GvH clone levels. Subjects displaying graft-donor T cell macrochimerism possessed elevated graft-versus-host to host-versus-graft clonal ratios inside allografts.

The rearrangement links TRBV5-1 to TRBJ1-4; TRBD1 is a possible D gene (5 bases). The source is a human patient who received an intestinal transplant, so some T cells may come from the graft donor. The sample in question was PBMCs, obtained about 120 days after intestinal transplantation. In nucleotides, the CDR3 is TGCGCCAGCAGCCTGGGAGGGGAACCAACTAATGAAAAACTGTTTTTT. Its protein product is CASSLGGEPTNEKLFF.